This T cell receptor beta chain originates from a study of blood T cell repertoires in COVID-19. This table comes from immunoSEQ multiplex PCR, and its TCRdb copy is limited to in-frame clones, with some not included. The data show tens of thousands of clones, with 82% seen just once and around 4.1% held by the top ten. This clone has only a few counts. The receptor comes from a woman in her sixties or seventies with acute or convalescent COVID-19. Material: peripheral blood.

DNA for the CDR3: TGTGCCAGCAGTGAAATTACTCCCACAGATACGCAGTATTTT. Residues: CASSEITPTDTQYF. The gene calls are TRBV2 and TRBJ2-3; D is uncertain. The V gene's germline CDR1 is SNHLY and CDR2 FYNNEI. The germline V and J ends were trimmed by 2 bases and 2 bases, with 8 bases remaining between them. CDR3 length equals 14 residues.